Here is one T cell receptor (beta chain) with its context. This clonotype came up many times. This receptor's antigen is unknown. Base qualities are not at hand, and no much larger clone is one base apart. The TCR beta CDR3 regions were amplified from RNA transcripts. The first round of RT-PCR for the TCR CDR3 was performed with the HTBI primer set and the Qiagen OneStep RT-PCR kit. The libraries were constructed in a second round of multiplex PCR and then size-selected and purified. Sequencing of the libraries was done on an Illumina HiSeq2000 using paired-end 100 bp reads. Regarding the original processing steps: SOAPnuke was used to process the raw data, removing reads that contained adapters or uncalled bases, had a mean Phred below 15, or lacked an exact match to the constant primer or identifier. COPE v1.2.5 was used to merge high-quality paired reads, and clonotypes were defined as unique nucleotide sequences. Clonotypes were aligned to IMGT TRBV, TRBD and TRBJ reference segments using MiTCR v1.1. The analysis included only V-J combinations with a frequency above 0.0001, which together covered more than 99% of the repertoires. The TCS score was defined as the ratio of F50 (clonal expansion) to E x V (chaos), calculated using BLOSUM62-based TCRdist between CDR3 peptides within each V-J. Welch's t-statistics and random forest reduced several hundred V-J features to 13, which were used in a naive Bayes classifier (R e1071). TCRdb reprocessed the public reads (quality trimming at Q25 with fastp, clone calling with MiXCR) and kept in-frame beta chains. One record per CDR3 amino acid sequence lists the most common genes and DNA. V and J calls and clone size were set by TCRdb, not the authors. This sample is represented by about 690,000 distinct CDR3 sequences; 15% to 20% of them were singletons. Less than 20% of the sample is taken by the ten largest.

This entry belongs to a study of T cells in Graves' hyperthyroidism and ophthalmopathy (dated by TCRdb to between 2017 and 2020). Some background on the complete study: Peripheral blood was sampled at the time of initial diagnosis, prior to any treatment. For training and testing, the approximately 97 patients in the discovery cohort were randomly divided in a 7:3 ratio. A discovery cohort of about a hundred patients, about 40 with Graves' ophthalmopathy and about 60 with stable Graves' hyperthyroidism, was used to find distinguishing TCR V-J signatures. According to the paper, TCR Vbeta CDR3 sequencing was carried out on 135 peripheral blood samples, which came from 40 to 45 ophthalmopathy, 75 to 80 hyperthyroidism and roughly 17 progressor patients. After sampling, hyperthyroidism patients received methimazole starting at 30 mg daily, and ophthalmopathy patients received high-dose intravenous methylprednisolone. Thyroid tissue and blood T-cell repertoires from more than five Graves' hyperthyroidism patients were also compared in the study. Prospective prediction of ophthalmopathy was tested in an independent validation cohort consisting of 18 hyperthyroidism patients and 15 to 17 patients who later progressed to ophthalmopathy. Broad study findings and their caveats: Sample size was not statistically predetermined, and blinding of investigators to group allocation was not performed. A model built on a 13 V-J signature distinguished ophthalmopathy from stable hyperthyroidism, reaching around 88% sensitivity and about 81% specificity in cross-validation and 80%/75% in testing. Blood samples also contained most of the expanded thyroid clonotypes (frequency above 0.001), which suggests that blood repertoires may reflect thyroid immune responses. In validation, the model predicted progression to ophthalmopathy a median of roughly 6.5 months before onset, with over 60% sensitivity and 72.22% specificity.

A patient counted as having stable Graves' hyperthyroidism if no progression to ophthalmopathy occurred over 18 months of follow-up. The hyperthyroidism patients were between 18 and 65 years old and newly diagnosed, with a disease duration of less than 2 months. Exclusion was applied to patients with uncontrolled infections, other autoimmune diseases, pregnancy or lactation. Diagnoses were based on clinical symptoms, serum thyroxine and TRAb, thyroid ultrasound and orbital computed tomography. Ficoll-Paque density gradient centrifugation was used to isolate PBMCs from around 9.1 ml of fresh peripheral blood. Total RNA was extracted using Trizol reagent, and RNA quality was assessed on an Agilent 2100 Bioanalyzer. From the cysteine through the phenylalanine, the CDR3 covers 15 amino acids. CDR3 DNA is the only sequence kept; it has 45 bases, read in frame from the first base. Trimming at the junction amounts to 1 base on V and 0 bases on J, and the germline ends lie 8 bases apart. Taken from the germline V gene (reference sequence), the CDR1 and CDR2 loops are SGHKS and YYEKEE.

Here the chain combines TRBV5-5 and TRBJ2-1; the D gene is perhaps TRBD1, from 5 matching bases. The TCR originated in a man aged 45 to 65 with Graves' hyperthyroidism. Sequencing was done on a sample of blood. The DNA reads TGTGCCAGCAGCTTGCAGGGTTACTCCTACAATGAGCAGTTCTTC. This yields the protein CASSLQGYSYNEQFF. With the portions outside the CDR3 filled from the reference TRBV5-5 and TRBJ2-1 genes, the complete variable region becomes DAGVTQSPTHLIKTRGQQVTLRCSPISGHKSVSWYQQVLGQGPQFIFQYYEKEERGRGNFPDRFSARQFPNYSSELNVNALLLGDSALYLCASSLQGYSYNEQFFGPGTRLTVL.